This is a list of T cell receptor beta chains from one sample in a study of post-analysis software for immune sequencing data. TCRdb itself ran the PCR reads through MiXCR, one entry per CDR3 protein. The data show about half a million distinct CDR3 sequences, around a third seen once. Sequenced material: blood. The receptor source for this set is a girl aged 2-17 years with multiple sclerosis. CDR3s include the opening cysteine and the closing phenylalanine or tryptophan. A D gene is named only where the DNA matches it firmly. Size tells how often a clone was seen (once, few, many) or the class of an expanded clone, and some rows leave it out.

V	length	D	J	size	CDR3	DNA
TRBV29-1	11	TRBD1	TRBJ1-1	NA	CSLARTGEAFF	TGCAGCTTAGCACGGACAGGTGAAGCTTTCTTT
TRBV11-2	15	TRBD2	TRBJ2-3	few	CASSLDAGVTDTQYF	TGTGCCAGCAGCTTAGATGCGGGGGTAACAGATACGCAGTATTTT
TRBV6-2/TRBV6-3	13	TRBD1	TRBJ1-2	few	CASSRLDRGGYTF	TGTGCCAGCAGTCGGCTAGACAGGGGCGGCTACACCTTC
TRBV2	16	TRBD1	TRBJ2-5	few	CASTNYLASGGETQYF	TGTGCCAGCACCAATTACCTGGCGTCAGGGGGAGAGACCCAGTACTTC
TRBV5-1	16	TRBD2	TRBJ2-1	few	CASSSATSGVPNEQFF	TGCGCCAGCAGCTCGGCGACTAGCGGGGTCCCAAATGAGCAGTTCTTC
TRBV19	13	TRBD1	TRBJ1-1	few	CAVAGTGDTEAFF	TGTGCCGTCGCCGGGACAGGGGACACTGAAGCTTTCTTT
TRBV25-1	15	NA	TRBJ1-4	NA	CASGPTRGASEKLFF	TGTGCCAGCGGGCCCACTAGAGGGGCTAGTGAAAAACTGTTTTTT
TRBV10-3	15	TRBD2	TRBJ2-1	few	CATCQRAGKNNEQFF	TGTGCCACCTGTCAACGAGCGGGGAAAAACAATGAGCAGTTCTTC
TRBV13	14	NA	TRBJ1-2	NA	CASSRRDAGGGYTF	TGTGCCAGCAGCCGCCGGGACGCCGGGGGCGGCTACACCTTC
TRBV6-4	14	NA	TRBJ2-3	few	CASSWDSRTDTQYF	TGTGCCAGCAGTTGGGACTCCCGCACAGATACGCAGTATTTT
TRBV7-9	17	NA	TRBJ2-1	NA	CASSSPRIVSSYNEQFF	TGTGCCAGCAGCTCTCCCCGGATAGTAAGCTCCTACAATGAGCAGTTCTTC
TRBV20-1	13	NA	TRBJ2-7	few	CSAMTRGLREQYF	TGCAGTGCGATGACCCGGGGTTTGAGGGAGCAGTACTTC
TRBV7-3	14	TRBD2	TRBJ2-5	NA	CASSPSGAHNEQYF	TGTGCCAGCAGCCCAAGCGGGGCTCACAATGAGCAGTACTTC
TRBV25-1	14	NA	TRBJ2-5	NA	CASSESRPGETQYF	TGTGCCAGCAGTGAGTCTCGGCCAGGCGAGACCCAGTACTTC
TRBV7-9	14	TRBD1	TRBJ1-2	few	CASSLTTGEYGYTF	TGTGCCAGCAGCTTAACGACAGGGGAGTATGGCTACACCTTC
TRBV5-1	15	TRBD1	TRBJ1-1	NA	CASSSTTGYNTEAFF	TGCGCCAGCAGCTCCACGACAGGGTATAACACTGAAGCTTTCTTT
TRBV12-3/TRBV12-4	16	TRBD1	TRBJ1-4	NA	CASSSNRQGRGEKLFF	TGTGCCAGCAGTTCCAATCGACAGGGCCGCGGTGAAAAACTGTTTTTT
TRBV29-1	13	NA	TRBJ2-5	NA	CSAAEGVQETQYF	TGCAGCGCGGCCGAGGGGGTTCAAGAGACCCAGTACTTC
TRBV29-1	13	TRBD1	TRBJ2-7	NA	CCAGDRESYEQYF	TGCTGCGCTGGGGACAGGGAATCCTACGAGCAGTACTTC
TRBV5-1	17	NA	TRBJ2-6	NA	CASSLVRTNSGANVLTF	TGCGCCAGCAGCTTGGTCAGGACAAACTCTGGGGCCAACGTCCTGACTTTC
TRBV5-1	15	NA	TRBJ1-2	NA	CASSLEPGAEGGYTF	TGCGCCAGCAGCTTGGAACCAGGAGCCGAGGGGGGCTACACCTTC
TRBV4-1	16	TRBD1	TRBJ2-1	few	CASSQLQDRGSREQFF	TGCGCCAGCAGCCAACTCCAAGACAGGGGTTCGAGGGAGCAGTTCTTC
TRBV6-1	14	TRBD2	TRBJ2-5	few	CASSELAGRGEQDF	TGTGCCAGCAGTGAACTAGCGGGGCGGGGAGAGCAGGACTTC
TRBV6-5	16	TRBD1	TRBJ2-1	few	CASSYSTGTGDNEQFF	TGTGCCAGCAGTTACTCGACCGGGACAGGGGACAATGAGCAGTTCTTC
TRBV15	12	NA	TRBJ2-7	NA	CATSRDLGEQYF	TGTGCCACCAGCAGAGATTTGGGCGAGCAGTACTTC
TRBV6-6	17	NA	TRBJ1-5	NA	CASSYFLEGGGNQPQHF	TGTGCCAGCAGTTATTTCCTGGAAGGAGGTGGCAATCAGCCCCAGCATTTT
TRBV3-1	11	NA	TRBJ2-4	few	CASQRQNIQYF	TGTGCCAGCCAACGCCAAAACATTCAGTACTTC
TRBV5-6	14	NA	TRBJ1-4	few	CASSLGKVNEKLFF	TGTGCCAGCAGCTTGGGGAAGGTCAATGAAAAACTGTTTTTT
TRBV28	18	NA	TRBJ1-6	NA	CASTRVLLGSSYNSPLHF	TGTGCCAGCACCCGGGTCCTGTTGGGCAGCTCCTATAATTCACCCCTCCACTTT
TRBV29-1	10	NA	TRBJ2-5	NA	CSAKPNEQYF	TGCAGCGCCAAACCCAATGAGCAGTACTTC
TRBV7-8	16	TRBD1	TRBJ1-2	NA	CASSLAWQGDGDGYTF	TGTGCCAGCAGCTTAGCATGGCAGGGGGACGGGGATGGCTACACCTTC
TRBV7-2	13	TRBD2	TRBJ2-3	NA	CASTRGGADTQYF	TGTGCCAGCACTCGCGGGGGGGCAGATACGCAGTATTTT
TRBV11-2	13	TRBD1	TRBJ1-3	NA	CASRPLQGRTIYF	TGTGCCAGCAGGCCCCTACAGGGGCGAACCATATATTTT
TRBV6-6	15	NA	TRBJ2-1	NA	CASSNKQGSYNEQFF	TGTGCCAGCAGCAATAAACAGGGATCCTACAATGAGCAGTTCTTC
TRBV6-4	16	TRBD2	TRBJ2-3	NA	CASSPRGSGGMDTQYF	TGTGCCAGCAGCCCCAGAGGGAGCGGGGGGATGGATACGCAGTATTTT
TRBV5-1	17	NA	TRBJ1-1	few	CASSLATGKGMNTEAFF	TGCGCCAGCAGCTTGGCCACAGGGAAGGGGATGAACACTGAAGCTTTCTTT
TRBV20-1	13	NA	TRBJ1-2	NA	CSARDPGSPGYTF	TGCAGTGCTAGAGATCCAGGGAGCCCAGGCTACACCTTC
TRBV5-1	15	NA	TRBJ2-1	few	CASSERAVPYNEQFF	TGCGCCAGCAGCGAGAGGGCAGTTCCCTACAATGAGCAGTTCTTC
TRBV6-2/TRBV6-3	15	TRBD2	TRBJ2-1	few	CASSSSSGGLDEQFF	TGTGCCAGCAGTTCTTCTAGCGGGGGACTTGATGAGCAGTTCTTC
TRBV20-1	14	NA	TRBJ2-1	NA	CSASSGGDLDEQFF	TGCAGTGCTAGTTCTGGCGGGGACCTCGATGAGCAGTTCTTC
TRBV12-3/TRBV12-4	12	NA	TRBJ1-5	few	CASRPPEGSQHF	TGTGCCAGCAGACCACCCGAAGGGAGCCAGCATTTT
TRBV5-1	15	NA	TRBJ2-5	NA	CASSFTGRGQETQYF	TGCGCCAGCAGCTTCACAGGGAGGGGACAAGAGACCCAGTACTTC
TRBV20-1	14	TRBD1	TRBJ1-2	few	CSAQTLTGVYGYTF	TGCAGTGCTCAGACACTTACAGGGGTCTATGGCTACACCTTC
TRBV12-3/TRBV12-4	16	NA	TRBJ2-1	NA	CASGLIQGLSYNEQFF	TGTGCCAGCGGTCTGATACAGGGCCTCTCCTACAATGAGCAGTTCTTC
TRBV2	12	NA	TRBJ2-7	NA	CAMARDGDEQYF	TGTGCCATGGCTCGGGACGGCGACGAGCAGTACTTC
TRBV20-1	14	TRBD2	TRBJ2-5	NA	CSAIIAGPRETQYF	TGCAGTGCAATTATAGCGGGCCCAAGGGAGACCCAGTACTTC
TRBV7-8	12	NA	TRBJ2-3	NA	CASLSSTDTQYF	TGTGCCAGCCTGAGTAGCACAGATACGCAGTATTTT
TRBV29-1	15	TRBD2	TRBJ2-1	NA	CSARGLAGGQAEQFF	TGCAGCGCCCGGGGACTAGCGGGGGGGCAGGCTGAGCAGTTCTTC
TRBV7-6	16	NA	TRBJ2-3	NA	CASSSGGGTSTDTQYF	TGTGCCAGCAGCTCGGGGGGCGGAACTAGCACAGATACGCAGTATTTT
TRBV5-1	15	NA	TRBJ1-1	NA	CASSSSEARDTEAFF	TGCGCCAGCAGCTCATCGGAGGCCCGAGACACTGAAGCTTTCTTT
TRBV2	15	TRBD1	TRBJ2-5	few	CASTNTGGLEETQYF	TGTGCCAGCACTAACACAGGGGGATTGGAAGAGACCCAGTACTTC
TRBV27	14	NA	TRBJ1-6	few	CASSLLGYNSPLHF	TGTGCCAGCAGTTTACTGGGGTATAATTCACCCCTCCACTTT
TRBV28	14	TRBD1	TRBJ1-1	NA	CASSLTGGSSEAFF	TGTGCCAGCAGCCTAACAGGGGGCTCGTCTGAAGCTTTCTTT
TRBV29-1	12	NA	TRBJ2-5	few	CSVRPREETQYF	TGCAGCGTTCGACCTAGGGAAGAGACCCAGTACTTC
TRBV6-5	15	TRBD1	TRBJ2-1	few	CASSSGTALYNEQFF	TGTGCCAGCAGTTCTGGGACAGCCCTCTACAATGAGCAGTTCTTC
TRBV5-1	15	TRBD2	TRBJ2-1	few	CASSLVSGGDNEQFF	TGCGCCAGCAGCTTGGTTAGCGGGGGGGACAATGAGCAGTTCTTC
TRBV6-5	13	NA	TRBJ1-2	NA	CASRPTVDYGYTF	TGTGCCAGCAGGCCCACCGTCGACTATGGCTACACCTTC